The present entry profiles one TCR beta chain with its context. No antigen is known for it. These data belong to a study of graft-versus-host responses after intestinal transplantation. Findings and limits, study-wide: Among circulating GvH clones, peak levels were associated with early post-transplant declines in HvG clones.

Measured with immunoSEQ multiplex PCR; TCRdb has only the in-frame clones, and not every one. The table shows some 87,000 clones, with over 80% occurring only once. The CDR3 length is 13 residues. The germline V and J ends were trimmed by 3 bases and 6 bases, with 12 bases remaining between them. CDR1 and CDR2 (germline): SGHVS, FNYEAQ. This rearrangement joins TRBV7-6 to TRBJ2-7; D perhaps matches TRBD2 (5 bases). This clonotype was sampled from a human donor who was the organ donor for an intestinal transplant. Here the sequenced sample was unstimulated CD8+ T cells sorted from spleen or lymph node cells, taken before transplant. In DNA form, the CDR3 reads TGTGCCAGCAGCTTTCGGGTTGGACTCGAGCAGTACTTC. Its protein is CASSFRVGLEQYF.